This T cell receptor beta chain was recorded in a study of blood T cells in healthy people across ages. The study, taken as a whole, reports: Per million T cells, TCR beta diversity dropped roughly linearly as age increased.

The junction had 8 bases not matched to a gene; V was cut back by 0 bases and J by 6 bases. This CDR3 comprises 16 residues. CDR1 is ENHRY, CDR2 SYGVKD, per germline. A J-beta primer mix and a sample-barcoded 5' primer were used in a second PCR of roughly 6 to 11 cycles. The template-switch adaptor, which had 12 random nucleotides, put a tag on each cDNA molecule. Every sample gave at least 3 million paired-end reads containing CDR3. Using its own MiXCR run on the 5' RACE reads, TCRdb lists one record per CDR3 protein. The repertoire holds fewer than 2 million distinct CDR3 sequences, with 35% to 50% as singletons. About this clonotype itself: Its antigen is not identified.

Material: blood. This TCR was sampled from a human donor in good health. The chain is built from TRBV10-3 and TRBJ1-5, with TRBD1 matching over 7 bases. CDR3 in amino acids: CAISESGGGFSQPQHF. In DNA, the CDR3 is TGTGCCATCAGTGAGTCTGGAGGGGGCTTTAGTCAGCCCCAGCATTTT.